The 11 T cell receptor beta chains in this list originate from one sample, sequenced in a study of cytomegalovirus exposure and HLA in healthy donors. Researchers ran the PCR with 60 Vbeta and 13 Jbeta primers. The protocol was immunoSEQ multiplex PCR, while the TCRdb copy is restricted to in-frame clones and leaves out a portion. The sample shows more than 95,000 clones, and less than 4% sits with its ten largest clones. Sample: PBMCs. All receptors come from a man in his forties in good health and CMV-seronegative.

The V call is TRBV18, the J call TRBJ1-2; 12 bases fit TRBD1. Germline V CDR1 and CDR2: KGHSH, LQKENI. V lost 2 bases, J lost 10 bases, and 8 bases stayed unmatched. The CDR3 runs 15 residues. As DNA, the CDR3 is TGTGCCAGCTCACCAACGGGACAGGGGGCCGTACCCTACACCTTC. It is translated as CASSPTGQGAVPYTF.

The CDR3 sequence is CASSVSVYEQYF. For the CDR3, the DNA is TGTGCCAGCAGTGTGTCAGTCTACGAGCAGTACTTC. This chain links TRBV2 with TRBJ2-7; the D is unclear. Per germline, CDR1 SNHLY and CDR2 FYNNEI. Trimming pared 4 bases from V and 3 bases from J, leaving 7 bases between. CDR3 length equals 12 residues. Full variable domain (missing parts from reference TRBV2 and TRBJ2-7): EPEVTQTPSHQVTQMGQEVILRCVPISNHLYFYWYRQILGQKVEFLVSFYNNEISEKSEIFDDQFSVERPDGSNFTLKIRSTKLEDSAMYFCASSVSVYEQYFGPGTRLTVT.

V is TRBV10-2 and J is TRBJ2-7; D remains ambiguous. The V and J ends lost 3 bases and 3 bases respectively, with 3 bases between them. CDR3 size: 11 residues. Germline V gene lookup returns CDR1 WSHSY and CDR2 SAAADI. The CDR3, as DNA: TGCGCCAGCAGTGACCTCTACGAGCAGTACTTC. Encoded protein: CASSDLYEQYF.

J is TRBJ2-7 and V is TRBV7-9; weak D call: TRBD2 (5 bases). Between the trimmed V and J ends, which lost 3 bases and 0 bases, there was a span of 6 bases. Per germline, CDR1 SEHNR and CDR2 FQNEAQ (reference sequence). The CDR3 loop spans 13 amino acids. CDR3 protein: CASSFGNSYEQYF. The DNA of the CDR3 is TGTGCCAGCAGCTTCGGGAACTCCTACGAGCAGTACTTC.

The gene calls are TRBV7-8 and TRBJ2-3; D is perhaps TRBD1 (6 bases). Germline V gene data show CDR1 as SGHVS and CDR2 as FQNEAQ. Trimming stripped 0 bases from V and 1 base from J, with 11 bases between. This CDR3 is built from 16 residues. CDR3 in DNA: TGTGCCAGCAGCTTAGCGCTCAGACAGGGCACAGATACGCAGTATTTT. It is translated as CASSLALRQGTDTQYF.

This CDR3 is CASSLAGAVNEKLFF. The CDR3 bases are TGCGCCAGCAGCTTGGCCGGAGCAGTTAATGAAAAACTGTTTTTT. J is TRBJ1-4 and V is TRBV5-1; no definite D call. V was pared by 0 bases and J by 4 bases, with 10 bases between. Per germline, CDR1 SGHRS and CDR2 YFSETQ. The CDR3 consists of 15 residues.

CDR3 sequence (DNA): TGTGCCAGCAGTGAAATTACAGCCTATAGCAATCAGCCCCAGCATTTT. Its translation: CASSEITAYSNQPQHF. V gene TRBV6-1 combines with J gene TRBJ1-5; D is unresolved. Germline CDR1 reads MNHNS; CDR2 reads SASEGT. Trimming took off 2 bases at V and 0 bases at J, with 11 bases between the two ends. There are 16 residues in the CDR3.

The chain combines TRBV6-1 with TRBJ2-7; possibly TRBD2 for D (6 bases). This CDR3 has 14 residues. Trimming took off 4 bases at V and 9 bases at J, with 19 bases between the two ends. Germline values: CDR1 MNHNS, CDR2 SASEGT. DNA for the CDR3: TGTGCCAGCAGTGGGGGTGGAGGGTCCTACTCGCAGTACTTC. Translation gives CASSGGGGSYSQYF.

Regarding this clone: At one of its ends the junction is not consistent with the germline gene, which may arise from a read error. The chain has TRBV7-7 and TRBJ2-5, with 10 bases aligning to TRBD1. This CDR3 comprises 15 residues. The germline V gene has CDR1 SSHAT and CDR2 FNYEAQ (reference sequence). CDR3 residues: CANSSTGTGDETQYF. CDR3 coding DNA: TGTGCCAACAGCTCAACCGGGACAGGGGATGAGACCCAGTACTTC.

This rearrangement joins TRBV19 to TRBJ1-1, with 7 bases fitting TRBD1. J gave up 1 base and V 8 bases, and 4 bases lay outside the gene matches. Germline lookup yields CDR1 LNHDA and CDR2 SQIVND (reference sequence). The CDR3 has 13 residues. The CDR3 nucleotides are TGTGCCAGTCGGGACAGCTGGAACACTGAAGCTTTCTTT. Protein sequence: CASRDSWNTEAFF. The variable domain in full, completed from reference TRBV19 and TRBJ1-1, reads DGGITQSPKYLFRKEGQNVTLSCEQNLNHDAMYWYRQDPGQGLRLIYYSQIVNDFQKGDIAEGYSVSREKKESFPLTVTSAQKNPTAFYLCASRDSWNTEAFFGQGTRLTVV.

V and J are TRBV11-2 and TRBJ2-2; D remains ambiguous. V lost 5 bases and J 3 bases, leaving 16 bases between the germline ends. The germline gives CDR1 SGHAT, CDR2 FQNNGV. This CDR3 has 16 residues. The CDR3 protein is CASSPRLRAYTGELFF. In DNA, the CDR3 is TGTGCCAGCAGCCCTCGGTTGCGAGCGTACACCGGGGAGCTGTTTTTT.